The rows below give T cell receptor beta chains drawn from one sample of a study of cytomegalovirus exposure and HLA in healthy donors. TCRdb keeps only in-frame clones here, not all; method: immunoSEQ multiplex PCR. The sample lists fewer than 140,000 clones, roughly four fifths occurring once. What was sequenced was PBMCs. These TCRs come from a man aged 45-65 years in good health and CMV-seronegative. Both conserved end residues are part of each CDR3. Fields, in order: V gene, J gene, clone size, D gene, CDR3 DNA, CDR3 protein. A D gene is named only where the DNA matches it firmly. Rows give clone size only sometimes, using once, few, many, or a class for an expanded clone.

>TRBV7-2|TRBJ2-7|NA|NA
TGTGCCAGCAGCTTCCAACAGGAGACCTACGAGCAGTACTTC
CASSFQQETYEQYF
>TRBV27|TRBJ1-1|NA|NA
TGTGCCAGCAGTTCCGGCGGGGGAAGAGCTTTCTTT
CASSSGGGRAFF
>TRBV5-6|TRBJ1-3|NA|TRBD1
TGTGCCAGCAGCTGGGACAGGGGAGTTGGAAACACCATATATTTT
CASSWDRGVGNTIYF
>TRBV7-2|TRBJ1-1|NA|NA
TGTGCCAGCAGCTTACGGGGGAACACTGAAGCTTTCTTT
CASSLRGNTEAFF
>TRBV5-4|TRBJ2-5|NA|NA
TGTGCCAGCAGCCCGGAGGCAGGAGGGGAGACCCAGTACTTC
CASSPEAGGETQYF
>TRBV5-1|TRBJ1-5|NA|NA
TGCGCCAGCAGCTTGGGGGGGGTTTTCAATCAGCCCCAGCATTTT
CASSLGGVFNQPQHF
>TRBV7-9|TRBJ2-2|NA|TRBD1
TGTGCCAGCAGCGCGGGACAGGGCCCGAACACCGGGGAGCTGTTTTTT
CASSAGQGPNTGELFF
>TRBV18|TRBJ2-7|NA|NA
TGTGCCAGCTCACCAGTCGGAGACGAGCAGTACTTC
CASSPVGDEQYF
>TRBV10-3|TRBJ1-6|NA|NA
TGTGCCATCAGACCCACAGGGTTGGGTTATTCACCCCTCCACTTT
CAIRPTGLGYSPLHF
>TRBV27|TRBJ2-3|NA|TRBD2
TGTGCCAGCAGATCTAGCGGGTCCTACACAGATACGCAGTATTTT
CASRSSGSYTDTQYF
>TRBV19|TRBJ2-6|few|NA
TGTGCCAGTATTGGGGCGTCCTCTGGGGCCAACGTCCTGACTTTC
CASIGASSGANVLTF
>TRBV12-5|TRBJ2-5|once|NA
TGTGCTAGTGGTCCTGGGGAAAGCAGGGGAGAGACCCAGTACTTC
CASGPGESRGETQYF
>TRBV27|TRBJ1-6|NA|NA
TGTGCCAGTAGAAAGTTTAATTCACCCCTCCACTTT
CASRKFNSPLHF
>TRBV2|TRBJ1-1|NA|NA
TGTGCCAGCAGTGAAGACAGGTGGGGGGGGAACACTGAAGCTTTCTTT
CASSEDRWGGNTEAFF
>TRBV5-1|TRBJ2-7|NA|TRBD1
TGCGCCAGCAGCTTGGGACAGGGCCCCTACGAGCAGTACTTC
CASSLGQGPYEQYF
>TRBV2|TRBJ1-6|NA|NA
TGTGCCAGCAAAGTGGGGAGGGATTCACCCCTCCACTTT
CASKVGRDSPLHF
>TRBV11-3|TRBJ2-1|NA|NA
TGTGCCAGCAGCTTAGATCGGGCCCGCGGGAATGAGCAGTTCTTC
CASSLDRARGNEQFF
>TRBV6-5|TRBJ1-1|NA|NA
TGTGCCAGCAGTCCCACCAGGCCCTTGAACACTGAAGCTTTCTTT
CASSPTRPLNTEAFF
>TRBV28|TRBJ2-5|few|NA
TGTGCCAGCAGTTTCCGGCAGGGCACGTACCAAGAGACCCAGTACTTC
CASSFRQGTYQETQYF
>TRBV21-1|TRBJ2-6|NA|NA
TGTGCCAGCAGCAAAGCAGCAGGGCGAGGCAACGTCCTGACTTTC
CASSKAAGRGNVLTF
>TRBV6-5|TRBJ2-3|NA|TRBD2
TGTGCCAGCAGGAGAGGTCGGGGGGGCACAGATACGCAGTATTTT
CASRRGRGGTDTQYF
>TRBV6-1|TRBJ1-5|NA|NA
TGTGCCAGCAAGCAGGGATGGAATCAGCCCCAGCATTTT
CASKQGWNQPQHF
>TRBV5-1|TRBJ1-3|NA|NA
TGCGCCAGCAGTCACGACAGGCCCGCTGGAAACACCATATATTTT
CASSHDRPAGNTIYF
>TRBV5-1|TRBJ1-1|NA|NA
TGCGCCAGCAGCTTGGGGGGCATGGGCACTGAAGCTTTCTTT
CASSLGGMGTEAFF
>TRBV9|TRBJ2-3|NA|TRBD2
TGTGCCAGCAGCCGAGGACTAGCGGGGGGCACAGATACGCAGTATTTT
CASSRGLAGGTDTQYF
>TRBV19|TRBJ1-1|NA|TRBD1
TGTGCCAGTAGTCCCCAGGGACAGGCGAACACTGAAGCTTTCTTT
CASSPQGQANTEAFF
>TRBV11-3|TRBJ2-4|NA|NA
TGTGCCAGCAGCTCAGCAGGGATGGGAAACATTCAGTACTTC
CASSSAGMGNIQYF
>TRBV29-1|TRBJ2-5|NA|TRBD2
TGCAGCGTTTCGGGGGGGCAAGAGACCCAGTACTTC
CSVSGGQETQYF
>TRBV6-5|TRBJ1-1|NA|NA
TGTGCCAGCATAAAGGAGGGACCGTACGCTGAAGCTTTCTTT
CASIKEGPYAEAFF
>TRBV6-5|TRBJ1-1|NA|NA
TGTGCCAGCAGTTACGGTCAATCCGGGAAAGCTTTCTTT
CASSYGQSGKAFF
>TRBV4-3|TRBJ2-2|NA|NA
TGCGCCAGCAGCCAAGGGAGGGGCCGGGGCGGGGAGCTGTTTTTT
CASSQGRGRGGELFF
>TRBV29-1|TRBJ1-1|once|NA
TGCAGCGTCTATGGCGGATTTCTGAACACTGAAGCTTTCTTT
CSVYGGFLNTEAFF
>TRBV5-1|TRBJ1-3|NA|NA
TGCGCCAGCAGGGGCAGCTCTGGAAACACCATATATTTT
CASRGSSGNTIYF
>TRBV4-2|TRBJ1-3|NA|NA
TGTGCCAGCAGCCCCCTTTATGACACCATATATTTT
CASSPLYDTIYF
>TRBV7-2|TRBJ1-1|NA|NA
TGTGCCAGCAGCCAAAGCGGGGGTGGCACTGAAGCTTTCTTT
CASSQSGGGTEAFF
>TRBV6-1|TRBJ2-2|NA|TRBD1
TGTGCCACCCAGGGGGTGAGGCGGGAGCTGTTTTTT
CATQGVRRELFF
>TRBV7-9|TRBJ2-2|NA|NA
TGTGCCAGCAGCCCTCCCTTCGGAGGGGCCCCCGGGGAGCTGTTTTTT
CASSPPFGGAPGELFF
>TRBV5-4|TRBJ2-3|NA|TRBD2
TGTGCCAGCAGCCGCGGGACTAGCGGGGGGGCGGGGGATACGCAGTATTTT
CASSRGTSGGAGDTQYF
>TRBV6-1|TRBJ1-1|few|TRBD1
TGTGCCAGCAGGACCGGGACAGGGGGGGCTGAAGCTTTCTTT
CASRTGTGGAEAFF
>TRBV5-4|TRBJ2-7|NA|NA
TGTGCCAGCAGCTCTACTTTCGGCGAGCAGTACTTC
CASSSTFGEQYF
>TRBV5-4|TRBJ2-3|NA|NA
TGTGCCAGCAGCCCCTCCTCGGATACGCAGTATTTT
CASSPSSDTQYF
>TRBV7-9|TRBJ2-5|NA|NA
TGTGCCAGCAGCTTAGCCGCTACCGGGAACCAAGAGACCCAGTACTTC
CASSLAATGNQETQYF
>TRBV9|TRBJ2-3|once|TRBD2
TGTGCCAGCAGCGTAGTAGCGGGGGATGATACGCAGTATTTT
CASSVVAGDDTQYF
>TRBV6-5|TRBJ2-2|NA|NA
TGTGCCAGCAGAAGGCAGGGGGGCACCGGGGAGCTGTTTTTT
CASRRQGGTGELFF
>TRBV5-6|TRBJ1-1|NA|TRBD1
TGTGCCAGCAGCAAACTGACAGGGATGGGCACTGAAGCTTTCTTT
CASSKLTGMGTEAFF
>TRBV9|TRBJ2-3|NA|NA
TGTGCCAGCACCGTCTCAGGGTCGGTAGCCACAGATACGCAGTATTTT
CASTVSGSVATDTQYF
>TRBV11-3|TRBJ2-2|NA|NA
TGTGCCAGCAGCCCGGGACAGAACACCGGGGAGCTGTTTTTT
CASSPGQNTGELFF
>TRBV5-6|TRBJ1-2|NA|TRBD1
TGTGCCAGCAGCTTGGATGCTACAGGGGGACTTGACTATGGCTACACCTTC
CASSLDATGGLDYGYTF
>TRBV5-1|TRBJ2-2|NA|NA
TGCGCCAGCAGCTTGGGGGGGCTTGACACCGGGGAGCTGTTTTTT
CASSLGGLDTGELFF
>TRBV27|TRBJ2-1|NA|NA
TGTGCCAGCAGTTTATACGGGGGTGAGAATGAGCAGTTCTTC
CASSLYGGENEQFF
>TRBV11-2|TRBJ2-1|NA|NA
TGTGCCAGCAGCACCACAGGGCGGTTTTACAATGAGCAGTTCTTC
CASSTTGRFYNEQFF
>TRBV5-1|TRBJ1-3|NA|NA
TGCGCCAGCAGCTGGGGGGGTGCCGGAAACACCATATATTTT
CASSWGGAGNTIYF
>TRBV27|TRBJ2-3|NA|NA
TGTGCCAGCAGTTTCAGGCGAGGAGGGCCAGATACGCAGTATTTT
CASSFRRGGPDTQYF
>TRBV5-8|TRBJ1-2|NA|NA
TGTGCCAGCAGCCCCAGGCGCTATGGCTACACCTTC
CASSPRRYGYTF